This paragraph covers one T cell receptor (beta chain) sequence. What it binds is not known. The data are from a study of CXCR3-negative and CXCR3-positive naive CD8 T cells. Points from the study as a whole: Naive cells with CXCR3 showed TRB CDR3s that were more hydrophobic than those in CXCR3-negative naive cells. The study found that naive CXCR3-negative and CXCR3-positive cells shared TRBV-TRBJ usage, while memory cells differed.

5' RACE that incorporated UMI labels was used to prepare the TRB cDNA libraries. TCRdb reprocessed the 5' RACE reads and keeps a single row for each CDR3 protein, giving no DNA. This table holds around 60,000 distinct CDR3 sequences. The CDR3 is 13 residues long. Germline V CDR1 and CDR2: MRHNA, SNTAGT. Input material: naive CXCR3+ CD8+ T cells from blood. Subset denoted: CD45RO-CCR7+CD27+CD95- naive CD8+ T cells expressing CXCR3 (TNR3+). This sequence originates from a human donor in good health. Some clones in this sample may be carry-over from other donors' samples. The J gene is TRBJ2-5, the V gene TRBV6-4; TCRdb reports TRBD2, a call that lacks DNA to check it against. This chain's CDR3 is CASSGTTGETQYF.